Listed here are 8 T cell receptor beta chains from one sample, sequenced in a study of T cell changes during pregnancy in multiple sclerosis. Libraries were prepared by immunoSEQ multiplex PCR; TCRdb keeps only in-frame clonotypes and omits some of them. There are approximately 60,000 clones in the sample; 91% occur only once, and about 3.8% lies in the top ten. The source material was peripheral blood, sampled after pregnancy. These receptors originate from a female donor in good health, enrolled as a control in a pregnancy study.

The chain links TRBV7-2 to TRBJ1-1; perhaps TRBD1 as D (6 bases). Germline loops: CDR1 SGHTA, CDR2 FQGNSA. The length of the CDR3 is 16 residues. The V gene lost 2 bases and the J gene lost 0 bases, with 13 bases spanning the gap. The CDR3 reads CASSLSPQGMNTEAFF. In nucleotides, the CDR3 is TGTGCCAGCAGCTTATCCCCACAGGGTATGAACACTGAAGCTTTCTTT.

This sequence joins TRBV6-5 and TRBJ1-2, with D perhaps matching TRBD1 (6 bases). V gave up 5 bases and J gave up 5 bases, with 18 bases separating them. Germline V gene sequence: CDR1 MNHEY, CDR2 SVGAGI. CDR3 length equals 15 residues. This CDR3 is CASSRGGRGRYGYTF. Written as DNA, the CDR3 is TGTGCCAGCAGTCGCGGGGGCAGGGGAAGATATGGCTACACCTTC.

The chain joins TRBV27 to TRBJ2-7; 9 nucleotides agree with TRBD1. Trimming removed 5 bases from V and 5 bases from J; junction bases left unmatched: 7. This CDR3 is built from 14 residues. From germline, CDR1 is MNHEY and CDR2 SMNVEV (reference sequence). The CDR3 bases are TGTGCCAGCAGTCCACAGGGGGCGCATAACGAGCAGTACTTC. It yields the protein CASSPQGAHNEQYF.

The rearrangement joins TRBV19 to TRBJ1-3, with unresolved D. V gave up 5 bases and J gave up 0 bases, with 11 bases separating them. Germline V gene lookup returns CDR1 LNHDA and CDR2 SQIVND (reference sequence). The CDR3 runs to 15 residues. Here the CDR3 reads CASSVDPGSGNTIYF. For the CDR3, the DNA is TGTGCCAGTAGTGTCGACCCGGGCTCTGGAAACACCATATATTTT.

This clone was seen only a few times. The chain couples TRBV6-4 to TRBJ2-2; perhaps TRBD2 as D (6 bases). Germline CDR1 reads MRHNA; CDR2 reads SNTAGT. The CDR3 runs 14 residues. V lost 0 bases and J lost 7, with 9 bases in between. In nucleotides, the CDR3 is TGTGCCAGCAGTGACTCGGTTAGCGGCGGGGAGCTGTTTTTT. This gives the protein CASSDSVSGGELFF.

The chain joins TRBV7-2 to TRBJ1-4; 8 nucleotides match TRBD1. There are 16 residues in the CDR3. J gave up 7 bases and V 5 bases, and 12 bases lay outside the gene matches. Germline V lookup: CDR1 SGHTA, CDR2 FQGNSA. This CDR3 reads CASSPQTGVEGEKLFF. CDR3 DNA sequence: TGTGCCAGCAGCCCGCAGACAGGGGTTGAGGGTGAAAAACTGTTTTTT.

This sequence joins TRBV4-1 and TRBJ1-5, with D possibly being TRBD1 (5 bases). The CDR3 consists of 16 residues. Germline V gene lookup returns CDR1 MGHRA and CDR2 YSYEKL. Trimming shortened V by 2 bases and J by 5 bases, and 16 bases separated the two germline ends. This CDR3 is CASSQSPAGLDQPQHF. The DNA of the CDR3 is TGCGCCAGCAGCCAATCCCCCGCGGGGCTGGATCAGCCCCAGCATTTT.

The chain carries TRBV4-2 and TRBJ2-5; TRBD2 matches at 8 bases. Germline CDR1 LGHNA, CDR2 YNFKEQ. The CDR3 has 18 amino acids. Trimming at V came to 0 bases and at J to 5 bases, leaving 14 bases not matched to a gene. CDR3 sequence: CASSQDRVVREGPETQYF. The CDR3 DNA reads TGTGCCAGCAGCCAAGATCGGGTAGTCCGGGAGGGCCCGGAGACCCAGTACTTC.